Included here is one TCR beta chain sequence, with context. The antigen remains unidentified. This CDR3 is 15 amino acids long. Germline CDR1 is SEHNR and CDR2 is FQNEAQ (reference sequence). V trimming: 5 bases; J trimming: 8 bases; junction bases outside the gene matches: 10. The entry originates in a study of cytomegalovirus exposure and HLA in healthy donors. The PCR used 60 Vbeta and 13 Jbeta primers. The assay was immunoSEQ multiplex PCR, and TCRdb's table has in-frame clones only and misses some. The repertoire includes 160,000 or so clones, roughly 88% of them detected once, and approximately 1.5% sits in the top ten. Study-wide results and limits: Later on, an analysis tied roughly 17,000 TCR beta sequences to HLA alleles at 0.05 false discovery rate. A later analysis found TCR association rates differed by HLA locus, highest for DRB1 and lowest for HLA-C. The authors assumed roughly uniform sequencing depth across donors for presence/absence analyses. According to a later analysis, donors in an Asian-associated ancestry cluster reportedly had fewer N-insertions than the roughly 670-donor mean.

The chain is built from TRBV7-9 and TRBJ1-4, with 8 bases identical to TRBD1. The sample taken for sequencing was PBMCs. The sequence was collected from a woman aged 18-35 years in good health and CMV-seronegative. In nucleotides, the CDR3 is TGTGCCAGCAGCCCCGTCGGGACAGGTGGCGAAAAACTGTTTTTT. Amino acid sequence: CASSPVGTGGEKLFF.